Below are 22 T cell receptor beta chains sequenced from a single sample in a study of blood T cell repertoires in COVID-19. Using immunoSEQ multiplex PCR, the repertoire was profiled, and TCRdb retains in-frame clones only, with some absent. Among roughly 180,000 clones listed, more than 80% were seen once. The source material was peripheral blood. These receptors were collected from a middle-aged woman with COVID-19, enrolled during active disease.

The chain employs TRBV30 and TRBJ1-2, with no clear D. Trimming shortened V by 4 bases and J by 8 bases, and 14 bases separated the two germline ends. This CDR3 is 12 amino acids long. Germline-derived CDR1 and CDR2 are GTSNPN and SVGIG (reference sequence). The CDR3 sequence is CAWTPDGGGYTF. CDR3 in DNA: TGTGCCTGGACCCCTGATGGAGGCGGCTACACCTTC.

This clone was seen only once. The chain employs TRBV19 and TRBJ1-1; 10 bases are a match to TRBD1. Germline CDR1 and CDR2: LNHDA and SQIVND (reference sequence). The CDR3 contains 15 residues. V was pared by 3 bases and J by 6 bases, with 7 bases of the junction left unmatched. The CDR3 DNA is TGTGCCAGTAGTATTAGGGACAGGGGAGGCGCTGAAGCTTTCTTT. This translates into CASSIRDRGGAEAFF.

The chain employs TRBV7-9 and TRBJ1-2, with 11 bases lining up with TRBD1. Germline CDR1 SEHNR, CDR2 FQNEAQ (reference sequence). This CDR3 has 14 residues. Trimming removed 6 bases from V and 4 bases from J; junction bases left unmatched: 4. The CDR3 nucleotides are TGTGCCAGCAGTCACGGACAGGGGGCCTATGGCTACACCTTC. Translating it yields CASSHGQGAYGYTF. Together with reference TRBV7-9 and TRBJ1-2, the CDR3 gives the full variable domain: DTGVSQNPRHKITKRGQNVTFRCDPISEHNRLYWYRQTLGQGPEFLTYFQNEAQLEKSRLLSDRFSAERPKGSFSTLEIQRTEQGDSAMYLCASSHGQGAYGYTFGSGTRLTVV.

V gene TRBV7-9 combines with J gene TRBJ2-3; possibly TRBD1 for D (5 bases). The CDR3 is 15 residues long. Per germline, CDR1 SEHNR and CDR2 FQNEAQ (reference sequence). Trimming shortened V by 5 bases and J by 2 bases, and 14 bases separated the two germline ends. In nucleotides, the CDR3 is TGTGCCAGCAGCGATAGCAGGGAATACACAGATACGCAGTATTTT. Translated: CASSDSREYTDTQYF.

The chain couples TRBV13 to TRBJ1-2; D remains ambiguous. Trimming took off 5 bases at V and 6 bases at J, with 10 bases between the two ends. Germline CDR1 is PRHDT and CDR2 is FYEKMQ (reference sequence). The CDR3 consists of 12 residues. The CDR3 DNA reads TGTGCCAGCAGCCAGAGGAACGATGGCTACACCTTC. The encoded protein is CASSQRNDGYTF.

Here the CDR3 DNA reads TGTGCCTGGAGTGTCCAGGGTACCGGCTACACCTTC. Translation gives CAWSVQGTGYTF. V and J are TRBV30 and TRBJ1-2; a weak D match, TRBD1 (5 bases). CDR1 GTSNPN and CDR2 SVGIG come from the germline V gene (reference sequence). V lost 0 bases and J 8 bases, leaving 10 bases between the germline ends. CDR3 length: 12 amino acids.

The chain uses TRBV5-4 and TRBJ1-1, with 12 bases lining up with TRBD1. Germline lookup yields CDR1 SGHNT and CDR2 YYREEE (reference sequence). Trimming took 4 bases from V and 6 from J; bases not matched to a gene: 13. This CDR3 has 17 amino acids. As DNA, the CDR3 is TGTGCCAGCAGCCCGACGGGACAGGGGGCCGCGTGGGCTGAAGCTTTCTTT. Translated: CASSPTGQGAAWAEAFF.

This clone appeared many times. This chain's CDR3 is CASSSGRSQHF. The CDR3 DNA follows: TGTGCCAGCAGTTCAGGGAGGTCCCAGCATTTT. This chain uses TRBV12-3 or TRBV12-4 with TRBJ1-5; weak D call: TRBD1 (5 bases). The V end was cut by 4 bases, the J end by 11 bases, with 9 bases between. The CDR3 consists of 11 residues.

This clone has just one count. The chain joins TRBV4-1 to TRBJ2-7; D is perhaps TRBD1 (8 bases). The V gene's germline CDR1 is MGHRA and CDR2 YSYEKL. CDR3 length: 13 amino acids. Trimming pared 4 bases from V and 4 bases from J, leaving 11 bases between. In nucleotides, the CDR3 is TGCGCCAGCAGCCTACAGGGGGGGTACGAGCAGTACGTC. This sequence encodes CASSLQGGYEQYV.

The chain carries TRBV7-6 and TRBJ2-3; 16 bases are shared with TRBD2. V lost 6 bases, J lost 6 bases, and 6 bases stayed unmatched. Germline assignment: CDR1 SGHVS and CDR2 FNYEAQ. The CDR3 loop spans 16 amino acids. The DNA of the CDR3 is TGTGCCAGCAGATCAGGGACTAGCGGGAGGGGGGATACGCAGTATTTT. This encodes CASRSGTSGRGDTQYF.

The rearrangement joins TRBV9 to TRBJ2-3; the D is unclear. With 3 bases removed from V and 0 bases from J, the gap between germline ends came to 14 bases. The V gene's germline CDR1 is SGDLS and CDR2 YYNGEE. The length of the CDR3 is 16 residues. The CDR3, as DNA: TGTGCCAGCAGCGCCCACGCAGCGTCTAGCACAGATACGCAGTATTTT. As protein: CASSAHAASSTDTQYF.

V is TRBV27 and J is TRBJ1-3; perhaps TRBD1 as D (5 bases). The CDR3 has 14 residues. Germline CDR1 reads MNHEY; CDR2 reads SMNVEV (reference sequence). Trimming took off 3 bases at V and 4 bases at J, with 10 bases between the two ends. CDR3 coding DNA: TGTGCCAGCAGTTTGGGGGGGGACGGAAACACCATATATTTT. This gives the protein CASSLGGDGNTIYF.

The V gene is TRBV18, the J gene TRBJ2-2, with 7 bases that match TRBD1. Germline CDR1 is KGHSH and CDR2 is LQKENI. The CDR3 sequence is 15 residues long. V gave up 5 bases and J gave up 4 bases; unmatched junction bases: 7. The CDR3 protein is CASSEGQISTGELFF. Written as DNA, the CDR3 is TGTGCCAGCTCAGAGGGACAGATCTCCACCGGGGAGCTGTTTTTT. Drawing the rest from reference TRBV18 and TRBJ2-2, the complete variable domain is NAGVMQNPRHLVRRRGQEARLRCSPMKGHSHVYWYRQLPEEGLKFMVYLQKENIIDESGMPKERFSAEFPKEGPSILRIQQVVRGDSAAYFCASSEGQISTGELFFGEGSRLTVL.

The chain carries TRBV6-6 and TRBJ1-5, with D unresolved. Trimming removed 3 bases from V and 2 bases from J, with 8 bases in between. CDR3 length: 14 residues. The germline V gene encodes CDR1 MNHNY and CDR2 SVGAGI (reference sequence). The CDR3 is CASSYGRGNQPQHF. The CDR3, as DNA: TGTGCCAGCAGTTATGGGCGGGGCAATCAGCCCCAGCATTTT.

The rearrangement links TRBV12-5 to TRBJ2-1, with TRBD2 matching 12 bases. The CDR3 runs to 18 residues. Germline V gives CDR1 LGHNT, CDR2 FRNRAP. Trimming cost V 2 bases and J 0 bases; bases outside gene matches: 5. CDR3 protein: CASGLLTSGGSSYNEQFF. CDR3 DNA sequence: TGTGCTAGTGGTTTGTTAACTAGCGGGGGGTCCTCCTACAATGAGCAGTTCTTC.

This chain connects TRBV19 to TRBJ1-3; D remains unclear. This CDR3 contains 15 residues. Between the trimmed V and J ends, which lost 3 bases and 0 bases, there was a span of 9 bases. CDR1 and CDR2 (germline): LNHDA, SQIVND (reference sequence). For the CDR3, the DNA is TGTGCCAGTAGTATGAGTGCCGGCTCTGGAAACACCATATATTTT. Protein product: CASSMSAGSGNTIYF.

The rearrangement uses TRBV18 and TRBJ2-7; D perhaps matches TRBD1 (5 bases). Trimming pared 2 bases from V and 2 bases from J, leaving 10 bases between. Germline CDR1 KGHSH, CDR2 LQKENI. CDR3 length equals 14 residues. The CDR3: CASSPVQTAYEQYF. The DNA of the CDR3 is TGTGCCAGCTCACCAGTGCAGACAGCCTACGAGCAGTACTTC.

The rearrangement uses TRBV15 and TRBJ2-5; 8 nucleotides align to TRBD2. The CDR3 is 16 amino acids. Germline values: CDR1 LNHNV, CDR2 YYDKDF (reference sequence). V dropped 6 bases and J dropped 5; count of bases not matched to a gene: 14. CDR3 sequence (DNA): TGTGCCACCAGTACCAATGCCCGGGGGGGCCGTGAGACCCAGTACTTC. Translated, it gives CATSTNARGGRETQYF.

The chain joins TRBV6-5 to TRBJ1-3, with TRBD1 matching 8 bases. This CDR3 has 16 amino acids. The V and J ends lost 0 bases and 3 bases, in that order; junction bases with no gene match: 4. Per the germline V gene, CDR1 is MNHEY and CDR2 is SVGAGI. The CDR3 loop is CASSYSGQGFGNTIYF. In nucleotides, the CDR3 is TGTGCCAGCAGTTACTCCGGACAGGGATTTGGAAACACCATATATTTT.

The CDR3 DNA reads TGTGCCAGCAGCTTGTATGGACTAGCGGACAATGAGCAGTTCTTC. It yields the protein CASSLYGLADNEQFF. The chain links TRBV7-2 to TRBJ2-1; 10 nucleotides align to TRBD2. Looked up from germline, CDR1 is SGHTA and CDR2 is FQGNSA. The length of the CDR3 is 15 residues. V was clipped by 3 bases and J by 5 bases; unmatched bases: 4.

This clone turned up a few times. The CDR3 sequence is CASRASGGTGELFF. CDR3 nucleotides: TGTGCCAGCAGGGCTAGTGGTGGTACCGGGGAGCTGTTTTTT. The V and J genes are TRBV6-5 and TRBJ2-2, with D unclear. Trimming stripped 6 bases from V and 5 bases from J, with 13 bases between. Germline V lookup: CDR1 MNHEY, CDR2 SVGAGI. The CDR3 is 14 residues long.

The chain is built from TRBV3-1 (or the pseudogene TRBV3-2) and TRBJ1-1; the D is unclear. The CDR3 has 15 amino acids. The V end was cut by 1 base, the J end by 1 base, with 10 bases between. CDR1 is LGHDT, CDR2 YNNKEL, per germline (reference sequence). CDR3 DNA sequence: TGTGCCAGCAGCCAAGGGGCGGGGAGGAACACTGAAGCTTTCTTT. The encoded protein is CASSQGAGRNTEAFF.